This is a list of T cell receptor beta chains from one sample in a study of blood T cell repertoires in COVID-19. TCRdb's copy holds only in-frame clones and misses some; the assay was immunoSEQ multiplex PCR. The table has about 240,000 clones, about 85% seen once. The sample consisted of peripheral blood. Receptors were obtained from a man aged 30 to 39 who had recovered from COVID-19. The CDR3 runs from the conserved cysteine through the conserved F or W. The D gene is left open where the match is weak. Size is stated for part of the rows, as once, few or many counts, or as a class when the clone is expanded.

CDR3 DNA: TGTGCCAGCAGTCGGGGTCGACGGGCAACTAATGAAAAACTGTTTTTT; CDR3 protein: CASSRGRRATNEKLFF; clone size: once; J gene: TRBJ1-4; D gene: -; V gene: TRBV27
CDR3 DNA: TGCGCCAGCCATACTAACACCGGGGAGCTGTTTTTT; CDR3 protein: CASHTNTGELFF; clone size: -; J gene: TRBJ2-2; D gene: -; V gene: TRBV5-1
CDR3 DNA: TGCAGTGCTAGTTGGTCAGCAACTAATGAAAAACTGTTTTTT; CDR3 protein: CSASWSATNEKLFF; clone size: -; J gene: TRBJ1-4; D gene: -; V gene: TRBV20-1
CDR3 DNA: TGTGCCAGCAGCTTAACCGAGGGGGCTGGTTCACCCCTCCACTTT; CDR3 protein: CASSLTEGAGSPLHF; clone size: -; J gene: TRBJ1-6; D gene: TRBD1; V gene: TRBV13
CDR3 DNA: TGTGCCAGCAGCCGGGACAGGGGGGTTTATAATTCACCCCTCCACTTT; CDR3 protein: CASSRDRGVYNSPLHF; clone size: -; J gene: TRBJ1-6; D gene: TRBD1; V gene: TRBV5-5
CDR3 DNA: TGTGCCAGTAGTACCCGGGACAGGGGAAGGAGATCACCCCTCCACTTT; CDR3 protein: CASSTRDRGRRSPLHF; clone size: few; J gene: TRBJ1-6; D gene: TRBD1; V gene: TRBV19
CDR3 DNA: TGTGCCAGCAGCCAAGAAACTAGCGGGGGGACTTTCTCCTACAATGAGCAGTTCTTC; CDR3 protein: CASSQETSGGTFSYNEQFF; clone size: -; J gene: TRBJ2-1; D gene: TRBD2; V gene: TRBV4-2
CDR3 DNA: TGTGCCAGCAGCGTAGGAGGAAGGGGTCGCTCTGGAAACACCATATATTTT; CDR3 protein: CASSVGGRGRSGNTIYF; clone size: -; J gene: TRBJ1-3; D gene: -; V gene: TRBV9
CDR3 DNA: TGTGCCAGTAGTATAGATTTTATAGGAGACACTGAAGCTTTCTTT; CDR3 protein: CASSIDFIGDTEAFF; clone size: few; J gene: TRBJ1-1; D gene: -; V gene: TRBV19
CDR3 DNA: TGTGCCAGCAGAGTACAGGATTTCAAAGAGACCCAGTACTTC; CDR3 protein: CASRVQDFKETQYF; clone size: -; J gene: TRBJ2-5; D gene: -; V gene: TRBV3-1/TRBV3-2
CDR3 DNA: TGTGCCAGCAGCCAAAGTCTCAGGGTCAACTATGGCTACACCTTC; CDR3 protein: CASSQSLRVNYGYTF; clone size: -; J gene: TRBJ1-2; D gene: -; V gene: TRBV4-2
CDR3 DNA: TGCGCCAGTAGTCAAGGGTCCGGGACAGGGATCACCGGGGAGCTGTTTTTT; CDR3 protein: CASSQGSGTGITGELFF; clone size: -; J gene: TRBJ2-2; D gene: TRBD1; V gene: TRBV10-1
CDR3 DNA: TGTGCCAGCTCTCCGTCCGGGGGGACTGAAGCTTTCTTT; CDR3 protein: CASSPSGGTEAFF; clone size: -; J gene: TRBJ1-1; D gene: -; V gene: TRBV18
CDR3 DNA: TGTGCCAGCAGTCAAACTAGCGCTACGTACCAAGAGACCCAGTACTTC; CDR3 protein: CASSQTSATYQETQYF; clone size: many; J gene: TRBJ2-5; D gene: TRBD2; V gene: TRBV28
CDR3 DNA: TGTGCCAGCACGCCGGGACAGAGGACTGAAGCTTTCTTT; CDR3 protein: CASTPGQRTEAFF; clone size: -; J gene: TRBJ1-1; D gene: TRBD1; V gene: TRBV7-8
CDR3 DNA: TGTGCCAGCAGCCACGGACAGGGACCATATAATTCACCCCTCCACTTT; CDR3 protein: CASSHGQGPYNSPLHF; clone size: -; J gene: TRBJ1-6; D gene: TRBD1; V gene: TRBV3-1/TRBV3-2
CDR3 DNA: TGTGCCAGCAGCTTCGGGGTGACCGGCAACACCATATATTTT; CDR3 protein: CASSFGVTGNTIYF; clone size: -; J gene: TRBJ1-3; D gene: -; V gene: TRBV5-4
CDR3 DNA: TGTGCCAGCAGCTTGTTGACAGGGGGGAAGACCCAGTACTTC; CDR3 protein: CASSLLTGGKTQYF; clone size: -; J gene: TRBJ2-5; D gene: TRBD1; V gene: TRBV5-8
CDR3 DNA: TGTGCCAGCAGCGTAGCTGGGGGGACGGGGAATGAAAAACTGTTTTTT; CDR3 protein: CASSVAGGTGNEKLFF; clone size: -; J gene: TRBJ1-4; D gene: -; V gene: TRBV9
CDR3 DNA: TGCGCCAGCAGCTTGGGACAGGCTTATTCACCCCTCCACTTT; CDR3 protein: CASSLGQAYSPLHF; clone size: few; J gene: TRBJ1-6; D gene: -; V gene: TRBV5-1
CDR3 DNA: TGTGCCAGCAGCCAAGGATGGAGAGAAGAGACCCAGTACTTC; CDR3 protein: CASSQGWREETQYF; clone size: -; J gene: TRBJ2-5; D gene: -; V gene: TRBV14
CDR3 DNA: TGTGCCACCAGCCCGGCGTCCGGGGGGGTCACAGATACGCAGTATTTT; CDR3 protein: CATSPASGGVTDTQYF; clone size: -; J gene: TRBJ2-3; D gene: TRBD2; V gene: TRBV15
CDR3 DNA: TGTGCCAGCACCACGGGGGTTGGTGAGCAGTTCTTC; CDR3 protein: CASTTGVGEQFF; clone size: -; J gene: TRBJ2-1; D gene: -; V gene: TRBV28
CDR3 DNA: TGTGCCAGCAGTTACAAGCGGGGGAACACCGGGGAGCTGTTTTTT; CDR3 protein: CASSYKRGNTGELFF; clone size: -; J gene: TRBJ2-2; D gene: TRBD2; V gene: TRBV6-2/TRBV6-3
CDR3 DNA: TGTGCTAGTGGGAAGGAGGGAGGGACTGAAGCTTTCTTT; CDR3 protein: CASGKEGGTEAFF; clone size: -; J gene: TRBJ1-1; D gene: -; V gene: TRBV12-5
CDR3 DNA: TGTGCCAGCAGTGACCAGGCTGCAACTAATGAAAAACTGTTTTTT; CDR3 protein: CASSDQAATNEKLFF; clone size: -; J gene: TRBJ1-4; D gene: -; V gene: TRBV2
CDR3 DNA: TGTGCCAGCTCACCAGACACAAGGGGTTCCCAGCCGTTCTTC; CDR3 protein: CASSPDTRGSQPFF; clone size: -; J gene: TRBJ2-1; D gene: -; V gene: TRBV18
CDR3 DNA: TGTGCCAGCGGGGGACAGGGGCTTTCTGAGCAGTTCTTC; CDR3 protein: CASGGQGLSEQFF; clone size: -; J gene: TRBJ2-1; D gene: TRBD1; V gene: TRBV25-1
CDR3 DNA: TGTGCCAGTAGTTTAGGGCAGGGCAATCAGCCCCAGCATTTT; CDR3 protein: CASSLGQGNQPQHF; clone size: -; J gene: TRBJ1-5; D gene: -; V gene: TRBV27
CDR3 DNA: TGTGCCAGCAGTTCCCCTGGACAGGGAAACACAGATACGCAGTATTTT; CDR3 protein: CASSSPGQGNTDTQYF; clone size: -; J gene: TRBJ2-3; D gene: TRBD1; V gene: TRBV27